This TCR beta chain was profiled in a study of vaccination effects on CD4 cells after COVID-19. In germline, CDR1 is SGHTA, CDR2 FQGNSA. Unmatched junction bases numbered 12, after V lost 1 base and J lost 5 bases. The CDR3 sequence is 18 residues long. Study results and limitations: At late timepoints after vaccination, vaccine- and infection-induced clones shrank markedly.

When more than 9 days of culture had elapsed, CD4+ T cells were isolated. Neither prior SARS-CoV-2 infection nor positive nucleocapsid antibodies were present in the vaccine recipients. As to this clone: Its antigen remains unknown.

The assay was immunoSEQ multiplex PCR, and TCRdb's table has in-frame clones only and misses some. The sample lists some 26,000 clones; roughly four fifths were seen once. This TCR derives from a human donor who received a COVID-19 vaccine. This specimen was CD4+ T cells from PBMCs cultured without peptide, taken before COVID-19 vaccination. The chain couples TRBV7-2 to TRBJ2-3; TRBD2 matches at 10 bases. The CDR3 here is CASSLGPRSGRLGDTQYF. The CDR3 coding sequence is TGTGCCAGCAGCTTAGGACCTCGTAGCGGGAGGCTTGGAGATACGCAGTATTTT.